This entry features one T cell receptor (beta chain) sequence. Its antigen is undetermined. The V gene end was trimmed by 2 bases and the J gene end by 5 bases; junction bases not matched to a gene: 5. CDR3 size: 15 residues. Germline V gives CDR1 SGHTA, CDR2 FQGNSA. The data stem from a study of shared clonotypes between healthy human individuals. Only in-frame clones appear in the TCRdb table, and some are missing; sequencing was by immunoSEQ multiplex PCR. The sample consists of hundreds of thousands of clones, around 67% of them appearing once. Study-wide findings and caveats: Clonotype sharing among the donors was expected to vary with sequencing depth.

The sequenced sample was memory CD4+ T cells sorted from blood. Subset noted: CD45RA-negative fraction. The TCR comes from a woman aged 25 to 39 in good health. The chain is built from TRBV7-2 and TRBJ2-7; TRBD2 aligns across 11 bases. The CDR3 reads CASSLLAGGPHEQYF. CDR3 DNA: TGTGCCAGCAGCTTATTAGCGGGAGGGCCCCACGAGCAGTACTTC.